This entry lists 6 T cell receptor beta chains sequenced from one sample in a study of T-cell memory formation after mild COVID-19. TCRdb itself ran the 5' RACE reads through MiXCR, one entry per CDR3 protein. The table has roughly 610,000 distinct CDR3 sequences, approximately 15% seen once. Specimen: PBMCs or a T cell subset sorted from them (not recorded which). The source of these receptors is an adult woman who had mild COVID-19 (a few samples of this study predate the infection). Cell type and time point are not known.

This clonotype was recorded many times. The chain is built from TRBV12-3 or TRBV12-4 and TRBJ2-1; D perhaps matches TRBD1 (5 bases). Trimming removed 5 bases at V and 2 bases at J, with 10 bases between. This CDR3 comprises 14 residues. The CDR3 is CASSPVDTYNEQFF. The CDR3 nucleotides read TGTGCCAGCAGTCCCGTGGACACCTACAATGAGCAGTTCTTC.

This clonotype has only a few counts. The V and J genes are TRBV7-9 and TRBJ1-1; maybe TRBD1 (6 bases). This CDR3 comprises 17 residues. Germline V gene sequence: CDR1 SEHNR, CDR2 FQNEAQ (reference sequence). V was shortened by 6 bases and J by 0 bases, with 20 bases between the two germline ends. The DNA of the CDR3 is TGTGCCAGCAGAAGTGGGGGACACCGGGGGTTGAACACTGAAGCTTTCTTT. As protein: CASRSGGHRGLNTEAFF.

This clonotype was observed many times. The rearrangement links TRBV27 to TRBJ1-2, with D unclear. Germline V gives CDR1 MNHEY, CDR2 SMNVEV (reference sequence). This CDR3 has 17 residues. V lost 2 bases, J lost 3 bases, and 19 bases lay in between. CDR3 region: CASSLNGWSARYYGYTF. The CDR3 DNA reads TGTGCCAGCAGTTTAAACGGTTGGTCAGCCCGCTACTATGGCTACACCTTC.

This chain connects TRBV5-1 to TRBJ2-7; 9 bases match TRBD1. The CDR3 has 15 amino acids. V dropped 3 bases and J dropped 4; count of bases not matched to a gene: 8. Germline V CDR1 and CDR2: SGHRS, YFSETQ. CDR3 in amino acids: CASSSGTGFSYEQYF. In nucleotides, the CDR3 is TGCGCCAGCAGCTCCGGGACAGGGTTCAGTTACGAGCAGTACTTC.

This chain joins TRBV7-8 and TRBJ2-7; D unresolved. Germline V lookup: CDR1 SGHVS, CDR2 FQNEAQ. Trimming cost V 2 bases and J 2 bases, with 7 bases left between them. The CDR3 loop spans 13 amino acids. As DNA, the CDR3 is TGTGCCAGCAGCTTATTGGGGACCTACGAGCAGTACTTC. This encodes CASSLLGTYEQYF.

This clonotype has a count of ten or more. The chain carries TRBV11-2 and TRBJ2-1; D gene uncertain. CDR3 size: 17 residues. Trimming cost V 5 bases and J 0 bases, with 17 bases left between them. Germline V lookup: CDR1 SGHAT, CDR2 FQNNGV. Written as DNA, the CDR3 is TGTGCCAGCAGCCCACGGGCCTTACGTTTCTCCTACAATGAGCAGTTCTTC. Translating gives CASSPRALRFSYNEQFF.